This TCR beta chain was identified in a study of blood T cell repertoires in COVID-19. For the study at large: Samples came from the United States, Italy and Spain, spanning acute and convalescent COVID-19. Sources were T cells, B-cell-depleted T cells, or PBMCs; the material itself was cDNA or gDNA.

Method: immunoSEQ multiplex PCR; TCRdb's copy keeps in-frame clones and lacks some. The sample includes over 100,000 clones, nearly 85% of them seen just once. The germline V gene has CDR1 LNHNV and CDR2 YYDKDF (reference sequence). This CDR3 comprises 20 residues. V was pared by 0 bases and J by 2 bases, with 15 bases of the junction left unmatched. Sequencing was carried out using peripheral blood. The receptor's source is a woman in her forties or fifties with acute or convalescent COVID-19. This chain links TRBV15 with TRBJ1-5; 8 positions agree with TRBD1. The CDR3 nucleotides are TGTGCCACCAGCAGAGATGTCAGGACAGGAGAACAGGGGGGCAATCAGCCCCAGCATTTT. Its translation: CATSRDVRTGEQGGNQPQHF.